This T cell receptor beta chain was identified during a study of blood T cells in healthy people across ages. Primers used in a second PCR of about 6 to 11 cycles were a sample-barcoded 5' primer and a J-beta primer mix. Using its own MiXCR run on the 5' RACE reads, TCRdb lists one record per CDR3 protein. Of more than 900,000 distinct CDR3 sequences in the sample, 20% to 25% are singletons; the top ten hold approximately 0.79%. Study conclusions and caveats: When one million T cells were used, diversity estimates were thought to be underestimates. A strong correlation was seen between TCR beta diversity and naive T cell percentage.

On this clonotype: The antigen is undetermined.

The CDR3 is made up of 14 amino acids. Per the germline V gene, CDR1 is SEHNR and CDR2 is FQNEAQ (reference sequence). Trimming took off 6 bases at V and 0 bases at J, with 9 bases between the two ends. These records were also assigned to another study, of T cells of mothers and their children. That publication notes: For cDNA synthesis, the complete extracted RNA was used (around 1.5 ug per 15 ul). In the second PCR, M1S primer introduced barcodes and 2-4 random bases.

The sequenced sample consisted of blood. The origin of this receptor is a girl aged 2 to 10 in good health. The rearrangement joins TRBV7-9 to TRBJ2-1; D gene unclear. The CDR3: CASSPRSSYNEQFF. As DNA, the CDR3 is TGTGCCAGCAGTCCGAGGAGCTCCTACAATGAGCAGTTCTTC.